The clone carrying this T cell receptor (beta chain) has ten or more counts. Each CDR3 protein is one row after TCRdb ran MiXCR on the 5' RACE reads. The profile shows roughly 100,000 distinct CDR3 sequences, over 10% of them singletons. The sample is drawn from a study of early T cells in non-severe SARS-CoV-2 infection. The overall study: With bulk RNA from unsorted whole blood as input, sequencing yielded unpaired chains.

Deletions cut 5 bases from V and 4 bases from J, with 17 bases between. Germline-derived CDR1 and CDR2 are MDHEN and SYDVKM. The CDR3 spans 16 residues. V usage is TRBV28 and J usage is TRBJ2-2; D call uncertain. Sample: whole blood. The source of this sequence is an adult who was a healthcare worker with PCR-confirmed SARS-CoV-2 infection or an uninfected control (not recorded which). CDR3: CASSDDNLAPTGELFF. The DNA for the CDR3 is TGTGCCAGCAGTGACGATAACCTCGCTCCCACCGGGGAGCTGTTTTTT.